These 18 T cell receptor beta chains came from one sample sequenced in a study of blood T cell repertoires in COVID-19. Sequenced by immunoSEQ multiplex PCR; TCRdb stores in-frame clones only, minus some. The sample lists over 150,000 clones, approximately 91% occurring once. The sequenced sample was peripheral blood. These TCRs come from a man between 18 and 29 years old with acute or convalescent COVID-19.

J is TRBJ2-1 and V is TRBV12-5; 7 bases fit TRBD1. The V segment lost 5 bases and the J segment 4 bases; nucleotides outside the gene matches: 11. This CDR3 spans 16 amino acids. CDR1 and CDR2 from the germline V gene are LGHNT and FRNRAP. The CDR3 coding sequence is TGTGCTAGTGGTCAGCAAACGGGACAGCGTTACAATGAGCAGTTCTTC. Translating it yields CASGQQTGQRYNEQFF.

V usage is TRBV10-3 and J usage is TRBJ2-7; no clear D. The CDR3 runs 16 residues. CDR1 is ENHRY, CDR2 SYGVKD, per germline. Trimming stripped 3 bases from V and 0 bases from J, with 15 bases between. The CDR3 bases are TGTGCCATCAGTGACCGGAAAGGTGCTAGCTCCTACGAGCAGTACTTC. Translating it yields CAISDRKGASSYEQYF.

In regard to this clone: Other DNA sequences from this sample encode an identical CDR3 as well. The DNA of the CDR3 is TGTGCCAGCAGAACAGGGGACCAGCCCCAGCATTTT. Its protein is CASRTGDQPQHF. The rearrangement links TRBV6-5 to TRBJ1-5; 7 positions agree with TRBD1. This CDR3 has 12 residues. The germline CDR1 and CDR2 sequences are MNHEY and SVGAGI. V lost 6 bases and J lost 7; bases outside the gene matches: 3.

J is TRBJ2-1 and V is TRBV4-1; 7 bases agree with TRBD2. Germline CDR1 MGHRA, CDR2 YSYEKL. The CDR3 loop spans 15 amino acids. V shed 5 bases and J 8 bases; nucleotides not matched to a gene: 12. CDR3 sequence reads: CASSETARREDEQFF. The CDR3 nucleotides read TGCGCCAGCAGCGAAACGGCAAGACGGGAGGATGAGCAGTTCTTC.

A word on this clone: A read error may account for a junction end that differs from germline. The V call is TRBV6-6, the J call TRBJ2-7; 9 bases are a match to TRBD1. This CDR3 is 19 amino acids long. The germline gives CDR1 MNHNY, CDR2 SVGAGI (reference sequence). In DNA, the CDR3 is TGTGCCAGCAGCTACTACTCCGGGACAGGGCCCTTCTTCTCCTACGAGCAGTACTTC. Translated, it gives CASSYYSGTGPFFSYEQYF.

The chain carries TRBV5-1 and TRBJ1-3, with D maybe TRBD1 (6 bases). From germline, CDR1 is SGHRS and CDR2 YFSETQ. The CDR3 covers 14 residues. The V end was cut by 3 bases, the J end by 8 bases, with 15 bases between. In DNA, the CDR3 is TGCGCCAGCAGCTCTGACGACAGGACAGACACCATATATTTT. Translated, it gives CASSSDDRTDTIYF.

To note about this clone: The sample holds other DNA sequences that translate to the same CDR3. The chain has TRBV5-1 and TRBJ1-5, with TRBD1 as a possible D gene (6 bases). Trimming took 4 bases from V and 2 from J, leaving 10 bases between them. CDR1 is SGHRS, CDR2 YFSETQ, per germline. CDR3 length: 14 residues. The CDR3 sequence is CASSLRGGNQPQHF. The CDR3 DNA follows: TGCGCCAGCAGCCTCAGGGGAGGCAATCAGCCCCAGCATTTT.

This rearrangement joins TRBV20-1 to TRBJ1-3; D uncertain. The CDR3 has 11 amino acids. Trimming pared 5 bases from V and 7 bases from J, leaving 9 bases between. Germline V gene sequence: CDR1 DFQATT, CDR2 SNEGSKA (reference sequence). The DNA for the CDR3 is TGCAGTGCTGTGGCCTGGAACACCATATATTTT. Encoded protein: CSAVAWNTIYF.

The rearrangement uses TRBV28 and TRBJ2-7, with 9 bases that match TRBD2. The junction had 7 bases not matched to a gene; V was cut back by 5 bases and J by 5 bases. The CDR3 sequence is 14 residues long. Germline V gene sequence: CDR1 MDHEN, CDR2 SYDVKM. CDR3 residues: CASSRGGARNEQYF. For the CDR3, the DNA is TGTGCCAGCAGTCGCGGGGGGGCTAGGAACGAGCAGTACTTC.

The chain has TRBV6-2 or TRBV6-3 and TRBJ2-3, with 12 bases fitting TRBD2. The CDR3 totals 14 residues. V trimming: 5 bases; J trimming: 5 bases; junction bases outside the gene matches: 2. Germline CDR1 is MNHEY and CDR2 is SVGEGT. In DNA form, the CDR3 reads TGTGCCAGCAGTCCGGGACTAGCGGGAGATACGCAGTATTTT. It is translated as CASSPGLAGDTQYF.

This clone was detected only once. J is TRBJ1-1 and V is TRBV10-2; 8 bases are a match to TRBD1. The CDR3 spans 16 residues. J lost 3 bases, V lost 6 bases, and 12 bases had no gene match. From germline, CDR1 is WSHSY and CDR2 SAAADI. CDR3 protein: CASRPTGQGPYTEAFF. CDR3 DNA: TGCGCCAGCAGACCAACAGGACAGGGCCCCTACACTGAAGCTTTCTTT.

The chain carries TRBV19 and TRBJ1-1, with a possible D match to TRBD1 (5 bases). V was trimmed by 5 bases and J by 4 bases, leaving 23 bases between them. Germline V gives CDR1 LNHDA, CDR2 SQIVND (reference sequence). This CDR3 has 17 residues. CDR3 sequence (DNA): TGTGCCAGTAGTCGCCCGGCAGGGCAGGGCATGAGCACTGAAGCTTTCTTT. Residues: CASSRPAGQGMSTEAFF.

V and J are TRBV25-1 and TRBJ1-4; D not certain. The V end lost 6 bases, the J end lost 5 bases, and 10 bases lay between the germline ends. CDR3 length equals 13 residues. Germline lookup yields CDR1 MGHDK and CDR2 SYGVNS. The CDR3 DNA follows: TGTGCCAGCAGGAGAGGGCCGAATGAAAAACTGTTTTTT. Translated, it gives CASRRGPNEKLFF.

This sequence joins TRBV24-1 and TRBJ1-1; D gene unclear. This CDR3 contains 14 residues. V was cut by 7 bases and J by 4 bases, with 15 bases left in between. Germline CDR1 and CDR2: KGHDR and SFDVKD. The CDR3 sequence is CATSSAAKSTEAFF. DNA of the CDR3: TGTGCCACCAGCTCTGCCGCTAAATCCACTGAAGCTTTCTTT.

This chain uses TRBV7-9 with TRBJ2-7, with 10 bases lining up with TRBD2. CDR1 and CDR2 from the germline V gene are SEHNR and FQNEAQ (reference sequence). V gave up 5 bases and J gave up 4 bases; unmatched junction bases: 14. The CDR3 has 17 amino acids. CDR3 amino acids: CASSREASGSTNYEQYF. CDR3 nucleotides: TGTGCCAGCAGCCGGGAAGCTAGCGGGAGTACGAATTACGAGCAGTACTTC.

This chain uses TRBV3-1 (or the pseudogene TRBV3-2) with TRBJ2-1; D is unresolved. V was cut by 4 bases and J by 0 bases, with 7 bases left in between. This CDR3 comprises 14 residues. CDR1 is LGHDT, CDR2 YNNKEL, per germline (reference sequence). The CDR3 spells CASSLASSYNEQFF. CDR3 in DNA: TGTGCCAGCAGCCTTGCGAGCTCCTACAATGAGCAGTTCTTC.

The V gene is TRBV14, the J gene TRBJ2-3; D may be TRBD1 (5 bases). Germline V CDR1 and CDR2: SGHDN, FVKESK. Deletions cut 5 bases from V and 0 bases from J, with 12 bases between. The CDR3 spans 15 residues. CDR3 nucleotide sequence: TGTGCCAGCAGCTCCAGGGCGCCTAGCACAGATACGCAGTATTTT. Protein sequence: CASSSRAPSTDTQYF.

The rearrangement links TRBV3-1 (or the pseudogene TRBV3-2) to TRBJ2-1; 10 nucleotides agree with TRBD2. The CDR3 has 16 amino acids. Germline V gene lookup returns CDR1 LGHDT and CDR2 YNNKEL (reference sequence). V lost 2 bases, J lost 3 bases, and 4 bases stayed unmatched. CDR3 amino acids: CASSQWSSGGYNEQFF. CDR3 coding DNA: TGTGCCAGCAGCCAATGGTCTAGCGGGGGCTACAATGAGCAGTTCTTC.